What follows is one T cell receptor beta chain and its context. Using immunoSEQ multiplex PCR, the repertoire was profiled, and TCRdb retains in-frame clones only, with some absent. The sample records over 100,000 clones, roughly 90% being singletons. The data stem from a study of T cell responses to AZD1222 COVID-19 vaccine. Germline assignment: CDR1 MDHEN and CDR2 SYDVKM. V was cut by 3 bases and J by 6 bases, with 11 bases left in between. CDR3 length: 13 amino acids. The starting material was peripheral blood, obtained on day 0 of AZD1222 vaccination. This clonotype originated in an adult in good health. The rearrangement uses TRBV28 and TRBJ1-1; D might be TRBD1 (5 bases). The CDR3 protein is CASSFGGVAEAFF. The CDR3 coding sequence is TGTGCCAGCAGTTTCGGGGGTGTGGCTGAAGCTTTCTTT.